This note documents a single T cell receptor (beta chain) sequence. Treatment: some 19 received Ad26.COV2.S at low or high dose, single or two shots; 5 received placebo; per-sample allocation not given. Material that was analyzed had been drawn on day 63 after the first vaccine or placebo injection. The data were obtained in a study of Ad26.COV2.S vaccination and SARS-CoV-2 variants. The data were produced by immunoSEQ multiplex PCR, yet TCRdb's version contains in-frame clones alone and is incomplete. The table includes 300,000 to 500,000 clones, more than 85% detected once. The CDR3 has 13 amino acids. Germline CDR1 MNHEY, CDR2 SVGAGI. V dropped 6 bases and J dropped 2; count of bases not matched to a gene: 1.

The chain links TRBV6-5 to TRBJ2-1; 7 nucleotides line up with TRBD1. Sequenced here: peripheral blood, sampled in a trial of Ad26.COV2.S vaccine versus placebo. The sequence was collected from a person between 18 and 65 years old who received the Ad26.COV2.S COVID-19 vaccine or a placebo. The CDR3 is CASRGQTYNEQFF. CDR3 DNA sequence: TGTGCCAGCAGGGGACAGACCTACAATGAGCAGTTCTTC.